These T cell receptor beta chains were read from a single sample in a study of T cells in Graves' hyperthyroidism and ophthalmopathy. TCRdb independently ran MiXCR on the multiplex PCR reads; one entry per CDR3 protein. The sample holds hundreds of thousands of distinct CDR3 sequences, 45% seen once. Sequencing input: peripheral blood or thyroid tissue (not recorded which). Receptor source: an adult man with Graves' disease, either hyperthyroidism or ophthalmopathy (not recorded which). Both conserved end residues are part of each CDR3. D genes are given only for firm matches. Not every row has a clone size; where given, it reads once, few, many or a size class.

clone_size d_call j_call v_call cdr3_aa cdr3_nt
- - TRBJ1-6 TRBV2 CASRDPNSPLHF TGTGCCAGCAGAGACCCGAATTCACCCCTCCACTTT
- - TRBJ1-4 TRBV5-1 CASSSPAGYSGEKLFF TGCGCCAGCAGCTCTCCGGCTGGGTACTCGGGTGAAAAACTGTTTTTT
once TRBD1 TRBJ2-5 TRBV20-1 CSVGGTGEYQETQYF TGCAGTGTGGGCGGGACAGGGGAATACCAAGAGACCCAGTACTTC
few - TRBJ1-3 TRBV5-1 CASSGGRSGNTIYF TGCGCCAGCAGCGGGGGCCGCTCTGGAAACACCATATATTTT
many - TRBJ1-5 TRBV2 CASSVSRNNQPQHF TGTGCCAGCAGTGTTTCACGGAACAATCAGCCCCAGCATTTT
- - TRBJ2-7 TRBV11-2 CATTGVSSEQYF TGTGCCACCACCGGGGTCTCCTCCGAGCAGTACTTC
- - TRBJ2-1 TRBV7-2 CASSLAQVRNEQFF TGTGCCAGCAGCTTAGCGCAAGTACGGAATGAGCAGTTCTTC
few TRBD2 TRBJ2-5 TRBV6-6 CASSPRGFQETQYF TGTGCCAGCAGTCCGCGGGGGTTTCAAGAGACCCAGTACTTC
- - TRBJ1-6 TRBV7-8 CASSPQGLRGRSLNSPLHF TGTGCCAGCAGCCCCCAGGGATTGAGGGGACGCAGTCTTAATTCACCCCTCCACTTT
- - TRBJ2-2 TRBV12-3/TRBV12-4 CASSFRKGYTGELFF TGTGCCAGCAGTTTTCGGAAGGGTTATACCGGGGAGCTGTTTTTT
few - TRBJ2-5 TRBV7-2 CASAGYGVGGETQYF TGTGCCAGCGCCGGGTATGGGGTTGGCGGAGAGACCCAGTACTTC
- TRBD1 TRBJ2-7 TRBV7-6 CASSLRTGGLHEQYF TGTGCCAGCAGCCTAAGGACAGGGGGCCTGCACGAGCAGTACTTC
once - TRBJ2-7 TRBV15 CATSSALRDLHSYEQYF TGTGCCACCAGCAGTGCTCTCCGGGACCTACACTCCTACGAGCAGTACTTC
few - TRBJ2-5 TRBV6-5 CASIPQGRWETQYF TGTGCCAGCATTCCACAGGGGAGGTGGGAGACCCAGTACTTC
- - TRBJ1-3 TRBV12-3/TRBV12-4 CASSPQRAAGNTIYF TGTGCCAGCAGCCCCCAGAGGGCAGCTGGAAACACCATATATTTT
- - TRBJ1-3 TRBV7-2 CASSLSVNSGNTIYF TGTGCCAGCAGCTTGTCTGTCAACTCTGGAAACACCATATATTTT
- - TRBJ1-5 TRBV15 CATSRVLSNQPQHF TGTGCCACCAGCCGAGTTTTGAGCAATCAGCCCCAGCATTTT
many - TRBJ1-1 TRBV15 CATSRDKARSTEAFF TGTGCCACCAGCCGGGACAAAGCAAGGAGCACTGAAGCTTTCTTT
- TRBD2 TRBJ2-7 TRBV7-9 CASSQGLAGDYEQYF TGTGCCAGCAGCCAGGGACTAGCGGGCGACTACGAGCAGTACTTC
many TRBD1 TRBJ1-6 TRBV19 CASADREDSPLHF TGTGCCAGTGCTGACAGGGAAGATTCACCCCTCCACTTT